This is a list of T cell receptor beta chains from one sample in a study of brain T cells in children with intractable seizures. TCRdb keeps only in-frame clones here, not all; method: immunoSEQ multiplex PCR. The table lists about 340,000 clones, about 93% of them singletons. Source: peripheral blood, taken 5 to 6 months after surgery. Every receptor here comes from a boy under two years old with tuberous sclerosis and intractable seizures. Each CDR3 is given with its conserved first and last residue. D genes are given only for firm matches. Clone size, where shown, is once, few, many, or a class for clones that have expanded.

CDR3: CASSLSPDRAEAFF
DNA: TGTGCCAGCAGCCTCTCCCCCGACAGGGCTGAAGCTTTCTTT
D: TRBD1
V: TRBV3-1/TRBV3-2
J: TRBJ1-1
size: -

CDR3: CASSTRLTYEQYF
DNA: TGTGCCAGCAGCACGCGGCTTACCTACGAGCAGTACTTC
D: -
V: TRBV11-2
J: TRBJ2-7
size: -

CDR3: CASSEVVKNQPQHF
DNA: TGTGCCAGCAGTGAAGTTGTCAAGAATCAGCCCCAGCATTTT
D: -
V: TRBV2
J: TRBJ1-5
size: -

CDR3: CASSLDTYTEAFF
DNA: TGCGCCAGCAGCTTAGACACTTACACTGAAGCTTTCTTT
D: -
V: TRBV5-1
J: TRBJ1-1
size: -

CDR3: CASTQQLREKLFF
DNA: TGTGCCAGCACCCAGCAGCTACGTGAAAAACTGTTTTTT
D: -
V: TRBV7-9
J: TRBJ1-4
size: -

CDR3: CASSLALGRGTEAFF
DNA: TGCGCCAGCAGCTTGGCTTTGGGGAGAGGCACTGAAGCTTTCTTT
D: -
V: TRBV5-1
J: TRBJ1-1
size: -

CDR3: CASSPGTGETQYF
DNA: TGTGCCAGCTCACCTGGGACAGGGGAGACCCAGTACTTC
D: TRBD1
V: TRBV18
J: TRBJ2-5
size: -

CDR3: CASSFRDPIRRNYGYTF
DNA: TGTGCCAGCAGTTTCAGGGATCCTATAAGGAGAAACTATGGCTACACCTTC
D: -
V: TRBV28
J: TRBJ1-2
size: -

CDR3: CASSWAPYEQYF
DNA: TGTGCCAGCAGTTGGGCCCCCTACGAGCAGTACTTC
D: -
V: TRBV12-3/TRBV12-4
J: TRBJ2-7
size: -

CDR3: CASSQTGSGNQPQHF
DNA: TGTGCCAGCAGCCAGACAGGGTCGGGGAATCAGCCCCAGCATTTT
D: TRBD1
V: TRBV3-1/TRBV3-2
J: TRBJ1-5
size: -

CDR3: CASNFGGQGANYGYTF
DNA: TGTGCCAGCAACTTTGGGGGACAGGGGGCGAACTATGGCTACACCTTC
D: TRBD1
V: TRBV7-9
J: TRBJ1-2
size: -

CDR3: CASSQEGPGQGAYGYTF
DNA: TGTGCCAGCAGCCAAGAGGGGCCAGGACAGGGGGCCTATGGCTACACCTTC
D: TRBD1
V: TRBV3-1/TRBV3-2
J: TRBJ1-2
size: -

CDR3: CASSLPGRELFF
DNA: TGTGCCAGCAGTCTCCCCGGGCGGGAGCTGTTTTTT
D: -
V: TRBV27
J: TRBJ2-2
size: -

CDR3: CASSGKDRGVYGYTF
DNA: TGTGCCAGCAGCGGAAAGGACAGGGGTGTCTATGGCTACACCTTC
D: TRBD1
V: TRBV13
J: TRBJ1-2
size: -

CDR3: CASSYSTRGQAPYEQYF
DNA: TGTGCCAGCAGTTACTCGACCAGGGGTCAGGCCCCCTACGAGCAGTACTTC
D: -
V: TRBV6-2/TRBV6-3
J: TRBJ2-7
size: once

CDR3: CAVSRRDSSYEQYF
DNA: TGTGCCGTCTCACGCCGGGACAGCTCCTACGAGCAGTACTTC
D: TRBD1
V: TRBV2
J: TRBJ2-7
size: -

CDR3: CASSGLPGRSVGYTF
DNA: TGTGCCAGCAGCGGGCTTCCCGGGAGATCTGTCGGCTACACCTTC
D: -
V: TRBV9
J: TRBJ1-2
size: -

CDR3: CASSAFPGELFF
DNA: TGTGCCAGCAGCGCTTTCCCCGGGGAGCTGTTTTTT
D: -
V: TRBV9
J: TRBJ2-2
size: once

CDR3: CASSEPAKNTEAFF
DNA: TGTGCCAGCAGTGAGCCGGCCAAGAACACTGAAGCTTTCTTT
D: -
V: TRBV6-1
J: TRBJ1-1
size: -

CDR3: CAISESFAGAAYNEQFF
DNA: TGTGCCATCAGTGAGTCCTTTGCGGGGGCCGCCTACAATGAGCAGTTCTTC
D: -
V: TRBV10-3
J: TRBJ2-1
size: -

CDR3: CASRGQESSYNSPLHF
DNA: TGTGCCAGCAGAGGACAGGAAAGCTCCTATAATTCACCCCTCCACTTT
D: TRBD1
V: TRBV6-6
J: TRBJ1-6
size: -

CDR3: CASSGHPSRQGSSYEQYF
DNA: TGTGCCAGCAGCGGCCACCCTTCTCGACAGGGGAGCTCCTACGAGCAGTACTTC
D: TRBD1
V: TRBV9
J: TRBJ2-7
size: -

CDR3: CASSSLAGPSSYNSPLHF
DNA: TGTGCCAGCAGTTCCCTCGCTGGGCCTAGCTCCTATAATTCACCCCTCCACTTT
D: -
V: TRBV6-2/TRBV6-3
J: TRBJ1-6
size: -

CDR3: CASSVSATRGETQYF
DNA: TGTGCCAGCAGCGTTAGCGCCACCAGGGGAGAGACCCAGTACTTC
D: -
V: TRBV9
J: TRBJ2-5
size: -

CDR3: CASTLAGGLYEQYF
DNA: TGTGCCAGCACCTTAGCGGGAGGGCTCTACGAGCAGTACTTC
D: TRBD2
V: TRBV2
J: TRBJ2-7
size: -

CDR3: CASRLGGGARREKLFF
DNA: TGTGCCAGCAGGCTCGGAGGGGGCGCCCGACGCGAAAAACTGTTTTTT
D: TRBD1
V: TRBV7-6
J: TRBJ1-4
size: -

CDR3: CASSPVGRSSYEQYF
DNA: TGTGCCAGCAGCCCCGTCGGGAGGAGCTCCTACGAGCAGTACTTC
D: TRBD2
V: TRBV6-5
J: TRBJ2-7
size: once

CDR3: CASSLSSYEQYF
DNA: TGTGCCAGCAGCTTATCTTCCTACGAGCAGTACTTC
D: -
V: TRBV7-8
J: TRBJ2-7
size: -

CDR3: CASSIRLVHGELFF
DNA: TGTGCCAGCAGTATTAGACTAGTGCACGGGGAGCTGTTTTTT
D: -
V: TRBV28
J: TRBJ2-2
size: -

CDR3: CASSLADYRGYEQYF
DNA: TGTGCCAGCAGCTTAGCGGATTACCGAGGGTACGAGCAGTACTTC
D: -
V: TRBV7-2
J: TRBJ2-7
size: -

CDR3: CASSYRNSGNTIYF
DNA: TGTGCCAGCAGTTACCGAAACTCTGGAAACACCATATATTTT
D: -
V: TRBV6-2/TRBV6-3
J: TRBJ1-3
size: -

CDR3: CASSLGREQGADGYTF
DNA: TGTGCCAGCAGCTTAGGGCGGGAACAGGGGGCGGATGGCTACACCTTC
D: TRBD1
V: TRBV7-9
J: TRBJ1-2
size: -

CDR3: CASSFSGGNNEQFF
DNA: TGTGCCAGCAGCTTCTCGGGTGGGAACAATGAGCAGTTCTTC
D: -
V: TRBV11-2
J: TRBJ2-1
size: -

CDR3: CASRTGLDTYNEQFF
DNA: TGTGCCAGCAGGACCGGGTTGGATACGTACAATGAGCAGTTCTTC
D: -
V: TRBV6-5
J: TRBJ2-1
size: -

CDR3: CASSSFYHEQYF
DNA: TGTGCCAGCAGCTCCTTTTACCACGAGCAGTACTTC
D: -
V: TRBV12-3/TRBV12-4
J: TRBJ2-7
size: -

CDR3: CASSHSLLAGVGETQYF
DNA: TGTGCCAGCAGCCATTCCCTATTAGCGGGAGTTGGTGAGACCCAGTACTTC
D: TRBD2
V: TRBV14
J: TRBJ2-5
size: -

CDR3: CASRSRGQGNEKLFF
DNA: TGTGCCAGCAGGTCAAGGGGACAGGGCAACGAAAAACTGTTTTTT
D: TRBD1
V: TRBV7-9
J: TRBJ1-4
size: once

CDR3: CASSLKGTSGTNTGELFF
DNA: TGTGCCAGCAGTTTAAAAGGGACTAGCGGAACGAACACCGGGGAGCTGTTTTTT
D: TRBD2
V: TRBV7-9
J: TRBJ2-2
size: once

CDR3: CASRTERSRQETQYF
DNA: TGTGCCAGCAGAACCGAGCGGAGCCGCCAAGAGACCCAGTACTTC
D: -
V: TRBV2
J: TRBJ2-5
size: -

CDR3: CASSPDRVGLLEQFF
DNA: TGTGCCAGCAGCCCCGACAGGGTTGGACTACTAGAGCAGTTCTTC
D: -
V: TRBV11-2
J: TRBJ2-1
size: -

CDR3: CASSMRETQYF
DNA: TGTGCCAGTAGTATGCGGGAGACCCAGTACTTC
D: -
V: TRBV19
J: TRBJ2-5
size: -

CDR3: CAGRGAGNTGELFF
DNA: TGTGCCGGCCGGGGAGCGGGGAACACCGGGGAGCTGTTTTTT
D: -
V: TRBV2
J: TRBJ2-2
size: -

CDR3: CASAYSSDSYYGYTF
DNA: TGTGCTAGTGCCTACTCCTCGGACAGTTACTATGGCTACACCTTC
D: -
V: TRBV12-5
J: TRBJ1-2
size: -

CDR3: CASDPQGIQETQYF
DNA: TGCGCCAGCGATCCCCAGGGCATACAAGAGACCCAGTACTTC
D: -
V: TRBV10-2
J: TRBJ2-5
size: -

CDR3: CATRKAGLAKNIQYF
DNA: TGTGCCACCCGAAAGGCAGGGCTAGCCAAAAACATTCAGTACTTC
D: -
V: TRBV19
J: TRBJ2-4
size: -

CDR3: CASSLVPGPNAEAFF
DNA: TGTGCCAGCAGCTTAGTTCCGGGCCCGAATGCTGAAGCTTTCTTT
D: -
V: TRBV11-2
J: TRBJ1-1
size: -

CDR3: CASSIAGGSIQYF
DNA: TGTGCCAGTAGTATAGCCGGGGGATCCATTCAGTACTTC
D: -
V: TRBV19
J: TRBJ2-4
size: -

CDR3: CASTAAGSYNEQFF
DNA: TGTGCCAGCACCGCCGCGGGCTCCTACAATGAGCAGTTCTTC
D: -
V: TRBV25-1
J: TRBJ2-1
size: -

CDR3: CASSVPIGYNEQFF
DNA: TGTGCCAGCAGCGTGCCCATCGGGTACAATGAGCAGTTCTTC
D: -
V: TRBV7-2
J: TRBJ2-1
size: -

CDR3: CSVESPVYNEQFF
DNA: TGCAGCGTTGAGAGTCCCGTCTACAATGAGCAGTTCTTC
D: -
V: TRBV29-1
J: TRBJ2-1
size: -

CDR3: CASSQGTGGEKLFF
DNA: TGCGCCAGCAGCCAAGGGACAGGGGGTGAAAAACTGTTTTTT
D: TRBD1
V: TRBV4-1
J: TRBJ1-4
size: -

CDR3: CATSDNRDGYTF
DNA: TGTGCCACCAGTGATAACAGGGACGGCTACACCTTC
D: -
V: TRBV24-1
J: TRBJ1-2
size: -

CDR3: CASSSFNGGTEAFF
DNA: TGTGCCAGCAGCTCCTTCAATGGGGGCACTGAAGCTTTCTTT
D: -
V: TRBV7-2
J: TRBJ1-1
size: -

CDR3: CASSEVGGSTGELFF
DNA: TGTGCCAGCAGTGAAGTCGGCGGGAGCACCGGGGAGCTGTTTTTT
D: TRBD2
V: TRBV2
J: TRBJ2-2
size: -

CDR3: CATSDLATGVSYGYTF
DNA: TGTGCCACCAGTGATTTGGCGACAGGGGTCAGCTATGGCTACACCTTC
D: TRBD1
V: TRBV24-1
J: TRBJ1-2
size: -